What follows are 8 T cell receptor beta chains derived from one specimen sequenced in a study of tissue T cells after allogeneic stem cell transplantation. Only in-frame clones appear in the TCRdb table, and some are missing; sequencing was by immunoSEQ multiplex PCR. The sample records 6,500 to 7,500 clones, 40% to 55% being singletons. Time point specified: mouse harvest day 7 after allogeneic transplant. Each mouse received 10^7 T-cell-depleted marrow cells plus 10^6 splenic CD5+ T cells by tail vein. What was sequenced was gut tissue. These receptors originate from a female BALB/c mouse given C57BL/6 T cells with graft-versus-host disease after an allogeneic hematopoietic cell transplant.

Comment on this clone: Here the gene names and germline are mouse. From the germline J gene comes the end of the CDR3, since the read stops 1 residue before it. J is TRBJ2-2 and V is TRBV3; 7 bases align to TRBD1. V was clipped by 5 bases and J by 2 bases; unmatched bases: 2. This CDR3 is 14 amino acids long. Germline loops: CDR1 SNHLY, CDR2 FYNGKV (reference sequence). CDR3 protein: CASSKQGNTGQLYF. CDR3 DNA (partial): TGTGCCAGCAGCAAACAGGGGAACACCGGGCAGCTCTAC.

Concerning this clone: The germline and genes are mouse ones. CDR3 sequence reads: CASSLRGASAEQFF. The CDR3 DNA, read in part, is TGTGCCAGCAGTCTTAGGGGGGCTAGTGCTGAGCAGTTC. This chain uses TRBV26 with TRBJ2-1; possibly TRBD2 for D (7 bases). The DNA ends 1 residue before the CDR3 does, and the rest of the CDR3 is filled in from the germline J gene. Trimming removed 3 bases at V and 6 bases at J, with 12 bases between. Per germline, CDR1 KGHPV and CDR2 FQNQEV (reference sequence). This CDR3 spans 14 amino acids.

Worth noting for this clone: Genes here carry mouse names. The read ends 1 residue early relative to the CDR3; the germline J gene fills the gap. This chain links TRBV3 with TRBJ2-7; weak D call: TRBD1 (5 bases). CDR1 SNHLY and CDR2 FYNGKV come from the germline V gene (reference sequence). Trimming removed 3 bases from V and 7 bases from J, with 10 bases in between. The CDR3 spans 12 residues. The CDR3 bases that were read are TGTGCCAGCAGCTTCAGGGAGGGAGAACAGTAC. It is translated as CASSFREGEQY. The whole CDR3 reads CASSFREGEQYF.

For this clone: Genes and germline come from the mouse. The read comes to an end 1 residue before the CDR3 does, leaving the germline J gene to fill in the end. This rearrangement joins TRBV26 to TRBJ1-6; TRBD1 is a possible D gene (6 bases). TRBJ1-6 is an ORF, with its function uncertain. CDR3 size: 15 residues. Trimming removed 4 bases at V and 4 bases at J, with 11 bases between. The germline CDR1 and CDR2 sequences are KGHPV and FQNQEV (reference sequence). CDR3 DNA (partial): TGTGCCAGCAGTCAGACAGGAAAATATAATTCGCCCCTCTAC. It yields the protein CASSQTGKYNSPLY. The whole CDR3 protein reads CASSQTGKYNSPLYF.

With regard to this clone: Gene names are the mouse ones. The read terminates 1 residue ahead of where the CDR3 ends, so the germline J gene completes it. This rearrangement joins TRBV5 to TRBJ2-7; 9 bases align to TRBD2. Germline CDR1 LGHNA, CDR2 YNLKQL (reference sequence). The CDR3 totals 14 residues. V was clipped by 4 bases and J by 3 bases; unmatched bases: 4. This chain's CDR3 is CASSPRDWVYEQYF. CDR3 DNA (partial): TGTGCCAGCAGCCCCCGGGACTGGGTCTATGAACAGTAC.

As regards this clone: Genes and germline are mouse. The CDR3 is cut off 1 residue early in the read; its end comes from the germline J gene. The chain recombines TRBV19 with TRBJ2-4, with D tentatively TRBD2 (6 bases). V lost 2 bases, J lost 0 bases, and 7 bases lay in between. Germline V gives CDR1 FNHDT, CDR2 SITEND (reference sequence). CDR3 length: 14 residues. CDR3 amino acids: CASSMGTSQNTLYF. CDR3 DNA (partial): TGTGCCAGCAGTATGGGGACTAGTCAAAACACCTTGTAC.

Of note for this clone: The gene symbols are mouse symbols. The read comes to an end 1 residue before the CDR3 does, leaving the germline J gene to fill in the end. V usage is TRBV26 and J usage is TRBJ1-3; a weak D match, TRBD1 (6 bases). This CDR3 comprises 14 residues. The germline CDR1 and CDR2 sequences are KGHPV and FQNQEV (reference sequence). V was trimmed by 4 bases and J by 1 base, leaving 8 bases between them. The CDR3 bases that were read are TGTGCCAGCAGTCGCCAGGGGTCTGGAAATACGCTCTAT. Translation gives CASSRQGSGNTLY. The whole CDR3 protein is CASSRQGSGNTLYF.

This clone has only a few counts. Mouse gene names and germline throughout. The read terminates 1 residue ahead of where the CDR3 ends, so the germline J gene completes it. V and J are TRBV26 and TRBJ1-6, with D unclear. TRBJ1-6 is designated an ORF whose function remains uncertain. CDR3 length: 13 amino acids. The V and J ends lost 5 bases and 2 bases respectively, with 4 bases between them. The V gene's germline CDR1 is KGHPV and CDR2 FQNQEV (reference sequence). CDR3 amino acids: CASSDTYNSPLYF. The CDR3 bases that were read are TGTGCCAGCAGTGACACCTATAATTCGCCCCTCTAC.